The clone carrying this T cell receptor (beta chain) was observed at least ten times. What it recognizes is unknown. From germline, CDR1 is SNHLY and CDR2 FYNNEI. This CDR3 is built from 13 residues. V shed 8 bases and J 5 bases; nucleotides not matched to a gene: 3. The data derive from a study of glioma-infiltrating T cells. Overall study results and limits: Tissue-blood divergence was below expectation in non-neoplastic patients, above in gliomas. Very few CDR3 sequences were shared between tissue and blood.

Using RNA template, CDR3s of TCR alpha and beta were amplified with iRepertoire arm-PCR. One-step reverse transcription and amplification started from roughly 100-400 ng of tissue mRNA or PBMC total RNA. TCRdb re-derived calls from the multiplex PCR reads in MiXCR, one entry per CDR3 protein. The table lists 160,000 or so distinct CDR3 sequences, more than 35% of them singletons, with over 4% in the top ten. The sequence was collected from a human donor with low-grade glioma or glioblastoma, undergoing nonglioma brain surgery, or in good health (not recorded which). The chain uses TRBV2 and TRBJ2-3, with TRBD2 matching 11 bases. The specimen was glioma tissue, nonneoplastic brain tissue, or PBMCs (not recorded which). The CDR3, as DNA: TGTGCCAGCTATAGCGGGAGGGTAGATACGCAGTATTTT. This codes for CASYSGRVDTQYF.